This T cell receptor (beta chain) originates from a study of T cells in Graves' hyperthyroidism and ophthalmopathy. Findings and limits, study-wide: Most expanded thyroid clonotypes above 0.001 recurred in blood.

This clonotype was seen repeatedly, ten times or more. Its antigen remains unknown. RNA transcripts gave rise to amplified TCR beta CDR3 regions. Using the HTBI primer set, a first-round RT-PCR was run on the TCR CDR3. TCRdb used MiXCR to reprocess the multiplex PCR reads, holding one entry per CDR3 protein. The sample has 530,000 or so distinct CDR3 sequences; 46% are singletons. V was clipped by 1 base and J by 7 bases, with 10 bases between them. This CDR3 has 14 residues. Germline loops: CDR1 MGHRA, CDR2 YSYEKL. Material for sequencing was peripheral blood or thyroid tissue (not recorded which). The source is a woman aged 18-29 years with Graves' hyperthyroidism. V usage is TRBV4-1 and J usage is TRBJ2-2, with D tentatively TRBD2 (6 bases). CDR3 loop: CASSQASAIGELFF. The CDR3 DNA reads as TGCGCCAGCAGCCAAGCTAGCGCGATCGGGGAGCTGTTTTTT.